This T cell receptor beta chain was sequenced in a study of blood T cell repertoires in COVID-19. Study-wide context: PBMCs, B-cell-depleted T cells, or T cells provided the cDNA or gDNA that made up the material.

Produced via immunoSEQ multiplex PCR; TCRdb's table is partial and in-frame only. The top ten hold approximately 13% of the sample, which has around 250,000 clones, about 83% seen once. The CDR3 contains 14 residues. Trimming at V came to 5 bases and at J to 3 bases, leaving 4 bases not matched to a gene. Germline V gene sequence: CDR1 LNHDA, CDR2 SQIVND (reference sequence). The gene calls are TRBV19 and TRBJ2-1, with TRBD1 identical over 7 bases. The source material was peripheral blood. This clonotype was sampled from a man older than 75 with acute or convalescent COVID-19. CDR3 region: CASSPGGYYNEQFF. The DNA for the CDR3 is TGTGCCAGTAGTCCAGGGGGATACTACAATGAGCAGTTCTTC.